These 30 T cell receptor beta chains were all obtained from the same sample, sequenced in a study of T cell changes during pregnancy in multiple sclerosis. TCRdb keeps only in-frame clones here, not all; method: immunoSEQ multiplex PCR. The sample includes about 67,000 clones, about 91% of them seen just once. Sequences were derived from peripheral blood, sampled in the first trimester of pregnancy. All receptors come from a female donor with multiple sclerosis, enrolled in a pregnancy study.

The table lists this clone with a count of one. The V call is TRBV5-1, the J call TRBJ2-5; a weak D match, TRBD2 (7 bases). The CDR3 runs to 16 residues. Germline loops: CDR1 SGHRS, CDR2 YFSETQ. V lost 4 bases to trimming and J lost 0 bases, with 16 bases between them. DNA for the CDR3: TGCGCCAGCAGCACTGGGAGGGGGGGGAACCAAGAGACCCAGTACTTC. It is translated as CASSTGRGGNQETQYF.

This sequence joins TRBV11-2 and TRBJ1-1, with a weak D call TRBD1 (5 bases). V was clipped by 5 bases and J by 0 bases, with 7 bases between them. The CDR3 sequence is 13 residues long. From germline, CDR1 is SGHAT and CDR2 FQNNGV. The CDR3 loop reads CASSPTVNTEAFF. The DNA of the CDR3 is TGTGCCAGCAGCCCGACAGTGAACACTGAAGCTTTCTTT.

The V call is TRBV4-1, the J call TRBJ1-2; TRBD1 agrees at 8 bases. The CDR3 runs to 15 residues. Per germline, CDR1 MGHRA and CDR2 YSYEKL. V lost 0 bases and J lost 8; bases outside the gene matches: 8. CDR3 DNA sequence: TGCGCCAGCAGCCAAGAGGCAGGACAGGGTAAAGGCTACACCTTC. Encoded protein: CASSQEAGQGKGYTF.

The rearrangement uses TRBV5-6 and TRBJ2-7, with 11 bases identical to TRBD1. The CDR3 spans 15 residues. Germline lookup yields CDR1 SGHDT and CDR2 YYEEEE. Losses at the gene ends were 4 bases for V and 6 bases for J; bases not matched to a gene: 9. The CDR3 here is CASSGWTGGEGEQYF. DNA for the CDR3: TGTGCCAGCAGCGGATGGACAGGGGGCGAAGGCGAGCAGTACTTC.

V is TRBV11-2 and J is TRBJ2-4; 11 bases fit TRBD1. Losses at the gene ends were 4 bases for V and 7 bases for J; bases not matched to a gene: 6. The CDR3 extends over 15 amino acids. Germline loops: CDR1 SGHAT, CDR2 FQNNGV. CDR3 sequence (DNA): TGTGCCAGCAGCTCGAGGACAGGGGGCGAGAACATTCAGTACTTC. Residues: CASSSRTGGENIQYF. Combining the CDR3 with reference TRBV11-2 and TRBJ2-4 gives the whole variable domain EAGVAQSPRYKIIEKRQSVAFWCNPISGHATLYWYQQILGQGPKLLIQFQNNGVVDDSQLPKDRFSAERLKGVDSTLKIQPAKLEDSAVYLCASSSRTGGENIQYFGAGTRLSVL.

This chain uses TRBV5-4 with TRBJ2-7; D might be TRBD1 (5 bases). There are 15 residues in the CDR3. With 2 bases removed from V and 0 bases from J, the gap between germline ends came to 12 bases. The germline V gene has CDR1 SGHNT and CDR2 YYREEE (reference sequence). The DNA of the CDR3 is TGTGCCAGCAGCTTAGTTGGAGACAGCTCCTACGAGCAGTACTTC. It encodes CASSLVGDSSYEQYF.

This chain uses TRBV7-9 with TRBJ1-1; D uncertain. Trimming removed 3 bases from V and 3 bases from J, with 14 bases in between. CDR1 and CDR2 (germline): SEHNR, FQNEAQ (reference sequence). The CDR3 is made up of 15 amino acids. The CDR3 DNA reads as TGTGCCAGCAGCTTGTTTCGGGGTTCGGACACTGAAGCTTTCTTT. Its translation: CASSLFRGSDTEAFF.

V and J are TRBV30 and TRBJ1-2; 7 bases fit TRBD1. Germline CDR1 and CDR2: GTSNPN and SVGIG (reference sequence). V lost 5 bases to trimming and J lost 5 bases; unmatched junction nucleotides: 8. The length of the CDR3 is 13 residues. The CDR3 here is CAWEKTGVYGYTF. DNA of the CDR3: TGTGCCTGGGAAAAAACAGGGGTGTATGGCTACACCTTC.

This clone occurred a few times. The chain couples TRBV10-3 to TRBJ1-1, with D perhaps TRBD1 (5 bases). CDR3 size: 12 residues. Between the trimmed V and J ends, which lost 5 bases and 7 bases, there was a span of 11 bases. Looked up from germline, CDR1 is ENHRY and CDR2 is SYGVKD. The CDR3 nucleotides read TGTGCCATCAGTCCCTGGGGGGATGAAGCTTTCTTT. Translation: CAISPWGDEAFF.

V and J are TRBV5-4 and TRBJ2-1; tentative D call: TRBD2 (6 bases). Germline V gene sequence: CDR1 SGHNT, CDR2 YYREEE (reference sequence). The CDR3 is made up of 12 amino acids. V lost 4 bases and J 10 bases, leaving 12 bases between the germline ends. CDR3 region: CASSLTGGEQFF. The CDR3, as DNA: TGTGCCAGCAGCCTGACCGGGGGAGAGCAGTTCTTC.

Turning to this clone: The final CDR3 position lacks the conserved phenylalanine or tryptophan, pointing to a likely read error. It is unclear where the CDR3 begins or ends on the DNA, so no DNA is shown, and the CDR3 is as TCRdb lists it. The rearrangement joins TRBV20-1 to TRBJ1-4; the table assigns TRBD1, which was not confirmed against the DNA. The length of the CDR3 is 11 amino acids, counting both ends. Germline V lookup: CDR1 DFQATT, CDR2 SNEGSKA (reference sequence). CDR3 sequence reads: CSARDGDRGFH.

The J gene is TRBJ1-6, the V gene TRBV27; TRBD1 matches 8 bases. CDR3 length equals 15 residues. V shed 4 bases, J shed 10 bases, and the junction held 9 bases outside the gene matches. Per the germline V gene, CDR1 is MNHEY and CDR2 is SMNVEV (reference sequence). CDR3 amino acids: CASSSMDRERSPLHF. CDR3 nucleotides: TGTGCCAGCAGTTCGATGGACAGGGAACGCTCACCCCTCCACTTT.

The table lists this clone with a count of one. The chain has TRBV13 and TRBJ2-1, with TRBD2 matching 9 bases. In germline, CDR1 is PRHDT, CDR2 FYEKMQ (reference sequence). The CDR3 length is 16 residues. V was clipped by 3 bases and J by 10 bases; unmatched bases: 13. Here the CDR3 reads CASSFGGRATPGEQFF. The DNA for the CDR3 is TGTGCCAGCAGCTTCGGCGGGAGGGCCACACCAGGCGAGCAGTTCTTC.

The V gene is TRBV10-2, the J gene TRBJ1-4; possibly TRBD1 for D (5 bases). V lost 3 bases and J lost 6, with 11 bases in between. The CDR3 is 14 residues long. Germline V gene sequence: CDR1 WSHSY, CDR2 SAAADI. The CDR3: CASSEGGADEKLFF. CDR3 bases: TGCGCCAGCAGTGAAGGAGGGGCTGATGAAAAACTGTTTTTT.

In its sample, this clone was seen once. This CDR3 is CASSPGGRETGETQYF. In DNA, the CDR3 is TGTGCCAGCAGCCCCGGTGGGCGGGAGACAGGAGAGACCCAGTACTTC. V usage is TRBV11-2 and J usage is TRBJ2-5, with D maybe TRBD2 (7 bases). Trimming cost V 5 bases and J 4 bases, with 20 bases left between them. The germline gives CDR1 SGHAT, CDR2 FQNNGV. The CDR3 is 16 amino acids.

The chain recombines TRBV10-3 with TRBJ1-1; 9 nucleotides line up with TRBD1. The length of the CDR3 is 13 residues. V gave up 10 bases and J gave up 1 base; unmatched junction bases: 4. Germline V gene sequence: CDR1 ENHRY, CDR2 SYGVKD. CDR3 amino acids: CATTGGENTEAFF. The CDR3 region has the DNA TGTGCCACCACAGGGGGCGAGAACACTGAAGCTTTCTTT.

The chain employs TRBV7-9 and TRBJ2-6; 7 nucleotides align to TRBD1. Germline V gene lookup returns CDR1 SEHNR and CDR2 FQNEAQ (reference sequence). This CDR3 region has 17 residues. The V segment lost 4 bases and the J segment 0 bases; nucleotides outside the gene matches: 6. Written as DNA, the CDR3 is TGTGCCAGCAGCTCTCGACAGGGCGTCTCTGGGGCCAACGTCCTGACTTTC. Translated, it gives CASSSRQGVSGANVLTF.

The chain recombines TRBV7-3 with TRBJ2-1; 10 bases map to TRBD2. Trimming at V came to 5 bases and at J to 5 bases, leaving 9 bases not matched to a gene. This CDR3 region has 16 residues. CDR1 is SGHTA, CDR2 FQGTGA, per germline. This CDR3 reads CASSPRGLAPDNEQFF. The CDR3, as DNA: TGTGCCAGCAGCCCGCGGGGACTAGCGCCTGACAATGAGCAGTTCTTC. Supplemented by reference TRBV7-3 and TRBJ2-1, the full variable domain reads GAGVSQTPSNKVTEKGKYVELRCDPISGHTALYWYRQSLGQGPEFLIYFQGTGAADDSGLPNDRFFAVRPEGSVSTLKIQRTERGDSAVYLCASSPRGLAPDNEQFFGPGTRLTVL.

The chain employs TRBV2 and TRBJ2-1, with D possibly being TRBD1 (5 bases). V was pared by 1 base and J by 7 bases, with 11 bases between. From germline, CDR1 is SNHLY and CDR2 FYNNEI. The CDR3 is 14 amino acids. CDR3 region: CASSEVRAVNEQFF. The CDR3 DNA reads as TGTGCCAGCAGTGAAGTCAGGGCCGTTAATGAGCAGTTCTTC.

Points on this clone: Other DNA sequences in this specimen translate into the identical CDR3. The V call is TRBV7-3, the J call TRBJ2-1, with 8 bases identical to TRBD2. The germline V gene encodes CDR1 SGHTA and CDR2 FQGTGA. The CDR3 runs 15 residues. V shed 5 bases and J 0 bases; nucleotides not matched to a gene: 3. The CDR3 region is CASSISGSSYNEQFF. CDR3 bases: TGTGCCAGCAGCATAAGCGGGAGCTCCTACAATGAGCAGTTCTTC.

The chain couples TRBV30 to TRBJ1-2, with D hard to call. The CDR3 runs 11 residues. The germline V gene encodes CDR1 GTSNPN and CDR2 SVGIG (reference sequence). V shed 8 bases and J shed 3 bases, with 10 bases lying between them. In DNA form, the CDR3 reads TGTGCCGGATTCGGGGACTATGGCTACACCTTC. Translating it yields CAGFGDYGYTF.

The chain is built from TRBV28 and TRBJ2-5; TRBD2 aligns across 11 bases. The CDR3 runs 16 residues. Trimming removed 6 bases from V and 1 base from J; junction bases left unmatched: 7. Germline V gene data show CDR1 as MDHEN and CDR2 as SYDVKM. The CDR3 DNA is TGTGCCAGCAGGCCTCTAGCGGGAGGTTCCCAAGAGACCCAGTACTTC. Encoded protein: CASRPLAGGSQETQYF.

The sample holds a few counts of this clone. The chain employs TRBV28 and TRBJ1-2; weak D call: TRBD1 (6 bases). Germline-derived CDR1 and CDR2 are MDHEN and SYDVKM. The CDR3 covers 18 residues. V gave up 5 bases and J gave up 1 base, with 23 bases separating them. The DNA for the CDR3 is TGTGCCAGCAGTCAATCCGGGACACCGGGATATCTTAACTATGGCTACACCTTC. It encodes CASSQSGTPGYLNYGYTF.

This sequence joins TRBV29-1 and TRBJ2-7; 7 bases agree with TRBD1. V gave up 1 base and J gave up 4 bases; unmatched junction bases: 16. The germline gives CDR1 SQVTM, CDR2 ANQGSEA. The CDR3 runs to 17 residues. CDR3: CSVEVVGRGTAKYEQYF. CDR3 bases: TGCAGCGTTGAAGTGGTAGGTAGGGGGACAGCGAAATACGAGCAGTACTTC.

V and J are TRBV30 and TRBJ1-1; D call uncertain. Germline assignment: CDR1 GTSNPN and CDR2 SVGIG (reference sequence). V was shortened by 3 bases and J by 3 bases, with 8 bases between the two germline ends. This CDR3 has 12 amino acids. The CDR3, as DNA: TGTGCCTGGAGAGACACCCACACTGAAGCTTTCTTT. Amino acids: CAWRDTHTEAFF.

This chain connects TRBV19 to TRBJ1-1; 8 bases line up with TRBD1. Germline lookup yields CDR1 LNHDA and CDR2 SQIVND (reference sequence). The CDR3 is 14 amino acids. The trim removed 6 bases at V and 10 bases at J, leaving 13 bases unmatched. This CDR3 is CASSFSTGGTRAFF. CDR3 nucleotides: TGTGCCAGTAGCTTCTCTACAGGGGGGACGAGAGCTTTCTTT.

J is TRBJ2-2 and V is TRBV9; D remains ambiguous. Trimming removed 4 bases from V and 6 bases from J, with 16 bases in between. The length of the CDR3 is 15 residues. Germline assignment: CDR1 SGDLS and CDR2 YYNGEE. CDR3 bases: TGTGCCAGCAGCCCCCCAACCCAGGCCCCCGGGGAGCTGTTTTTT. It yields the protein CASSPPTQAPGELFF.

In its sample, this clone was seen once. This same CDR3 is encoded by further DNA sequences in the sample. The chain links TRBV6-1 to TRBJ1-5, with a weak D call TRBD1 (5 bases). The germline V and J ends were trimmed by 3 bases and 6 bases, with 12 bases remaining between them. Germline assignment: CDR1 MNHNS and CDR2 SASEGT. The CDR3 sequence is 14 residues long. The CDR3 nucleotides read TGTGCCAGCAGTGACAGGGAGGGAACTCAGCCCCAGCATTTT. This sequence encodes CASSDREGTQPQHF.

The chain is built from TRBV29-1 and TRBJ2-1, with D possibly matching TRBD1 (5 bases). V lost 2 bases and J lost 10, with 18 bases in between. The CDR3 totals 14 residues. Per the germline V gene, CDR1 is SQVTM and CDR2 is ANQGSEA. The CDR3 region is CSVERPGSVGEQFF. The CDR3 DNA reads as TGCAGCGTTGAAAGACCAGGGTCTGTGGGGGAGCAGTTCTTC.

V and J are TRBV28 and TRBJ1-2; possible D gene TRBD1, 5 bases. Trimming stripped 2 bases from V and 5 bases from J, with 6 bases between. Germline V CDR1 and CDR2: MDHEN, SYDVKM. This CDR3 region has 12 residues. The CDR3 coding sequence is TGTGCCAGCAGTTTAACAGGTTATGGCTACACCTTC. This codes for CASSLTGYGYTF.